These 15 T cell receptor beta chains were sequenced from one sample in a study of blood T cell repertoires in COVID-19. The repertoire was sequenced with immunoSEQ multiplex PCR; TCRdb's copy has only in-frame clones and lacks some. Of fewer than 150,000 clones in the sample, 90% were seen once. Sequencing input: peripheral blood. These receptor sequences come from an elderly woman with acute or convalescent COVID-19.

V and J are TRBV11-2 and TRBJ1-1; D unclear. V was cut by 5 bases and J by 0 bases, with 13 bases left in between. Germline CDR1 is SGHAT and CDR2 is FQNNGV. The CDR3 contains 15 residues. The CDR3 DNA follows: TGTGCCAGCAGCCCCCGCCGAGGGATGAACACTGAAGCTTTCTTT. Translation gives CASSPRRGMNTEAFF.

This chain uses TRBV7-2 with TRBJ1-2; D gene uncertain. This CDR3 region has 14 residues. Looked up from germline, CDR1 is SGHTA and CDR2 is FQGNSA. V lost 1 base and J lost 0, with 6 bases in between. The CDR3 region has the DNA TGTGCCAGCAGCTTAGAACAGACTAACTATGGCTACACCTTC. Its protein product is CASSLEQTNYGYTF.

The rearrangement joins TRBV19 to TRBJ1-5; perhaps TRBD1 as D (5 bases). Germline loops: CDR1 LNHDA, CDR2 SQIVND (reference sequence). The CDR3 has 17 residues. V shed 4 bases and J shed 3 bases, with 19 bases lying between them. CDR3 in amino acids: CASSTQDSVLNNQPQHF. The CDR3 nucleotides read TGTGCCAGTAGTACCCAAGACAGCGTACTAAACAATCAGCCCCAGCATTTT.

This chain connects TRBV4-2 to TRBJ1-2; D unresolved. Trimming took off 6 bases at V and 7 bases at J, with 12 bases between the two ends. The germline V gene encodes CDR1 LGHNA and CDR2 YNFKEQ. The CDR3 is made up of 12 amino acids. CDR3 nucleotide sequence: TGTGCCAGCAGTCAGACTAGCGGTGGCTACACCTTC. Translating it yields CASSQTSGGYTF.

The chain links TRBV4-3 to TRBJ1-2, with TRBD1 matching over 8 bases. V dropped 3 bases and J dropped 4; count of bases not matched to a gene: 4. This CDR3 spans 14 amino acids. Germline V CDR1 and CDR2: LGHNA, YSLEER. Written as DNA, the CDR3 is TGCGCCAGCAGCCAGGCCGGACAGGGCTATGGCTACACCTTC. This codes for CASSQAGQGYGYTF.

This chain joins TRBV9 and TRBJ1-1; 7 bases map to TRBD1. The CDR3 contains 14 residues. V gave up 5 bases and J gave up 4 bases; unmatched junction bases: 8. The V gene's germline CDR1 is SGDLS and CDR2 YYNGEE. The CDR3 is CASSSRQGSTEAFF. The CDR3 DNA follows: TGTGCCAGCAGTTCACGACAGGGATCCACTGAAGCTTTCTTT.

This clone occurred once. The chain has TRBV6-1 and TRBJ1-1, with 10 positions matching TRBD1. CDR3 length equals 16 residues. The germline V gene encodes CDR1 MNHNS and CDR2 SASEGT. V shed 0 bases and J 2 bases; nucleotides not matched to a gene: 3. The CDR3 DNA sequence: TGTGCCAGCAGTGAAGCATGGACAGGGGGTAACACTGAAGCTTTCTTT. Protein sequence: CASSEAWTGGNTEAFF.

The chain has TRBV6-6 and TRBJ1-3, with 8 bases that match TRBD1. The CDR3 covers 15 residues. Germline V CDR1 and CDR2: MNHNY, SVGAGI (reference sequence). Trimming took 4 bases from V and 0 from J; bases not matched to a gene: 2. In nucleotides, the CDR3 is TGTGCCAGCAGTTTTGACAGGGGCTCTGGAAACACCATATATTTT. This codes for CASSFDRGSGNTIYF.

This chain links TRBV20-1 with TRBJ1-1; D remains unclear. CDR3 length: 11 amino acids. Trimming cost V 5 bases and J 7 bases, with 11 bases left between them. The germline V gene has CDR1 DFQATT and CDR2 SNEGSKA (reference sequence). The DNA of the CDR3 is TGCAGTGCTCTCGCGGAGGTTGAAGCTTTCTTT. It translates to CSALAEVEAFF.

For the CDR3, the DNA is TGTGCCAGCAGACGGCTAAGGACGGGGAACTATGGCTACACCTTC. Its translation is CASRRLRTGNYGYTF. V and J are TRBV27 and TRBJ1-2; D uncertain. The V gene lost 6 bases and the J gene lost 2 bases, with 16 bases spanning the gap. The CDR3 consists of 15 residues. The germline CDR1 and CDR2 sequences are MNHEY and SMNVEV (reference sequence).

The chain has TRBV29-1 and TRBJ2-2; 7 positions agree with TRBD2. The V gene's germline CDR1 is SQVTM and CDR2 ANQGSEA. The trim removed 5 bases at V and 1 base at J, leaving 1 base unmatched. This CDR3 has 13 residues. CDR3 loop: CSVQRGNTGELFF. The CDR3 DNA sequence: TGCAGCGTTCAGCGGGGGAACACCGGGGAGCTGTTTTTT.

The rearrangement links TRBV6-2 or TRBV6-3 to TRBJ2-1; D is unresolved. Looked up from germline, CDR1 is MNHEY and CDR2 is SVGEGT. The CDR3 runs 18 residues. V was pared by 6 bases and J by 1 base, with 22 bases between. The CDR3, as DNA: TGTGCCAGCAGCGACCTAATAGCCGGAAAGAGATCCTACAATGAGCAGTTCTTC. Its translation: CASSDLIAGKRSYNEQFF.

J is TRBJ2-3 and V is TRBV25-1; 9 bases map to TRBD2. CDR3 length: 14 amino acids. Germline V lookup: CDR1 MGHDK, CDR2 SYGVNS. V shed 6 bases, J shed 1 base, and the junction held 2 bases outside the gene matches. The CDR3 DNA is TGTGCCAGCAGCTCTAGCGGGGGCACAGATACGCAGTATTTT. It encodes CASSSSGGTDTQYF.

The chain carries TRBV4-3 and TRBJ2-3, with 10 bases matching TRBD2. V gave up 0 bases and J gave up 0 bases; unmatched junction bases: 9. The CDR3 runs 19 residues. Looked up from germline, CDR1 is LGHNA and CDR2 is YSLEER. The CDR3 spells CASSQDRSGGAISTDTQYF. The CDR3 DNA reads TGCGCCAGCAGCCAAGATCGAAGCGGGGGGGCCATTAGCACAGATACGCAGTATTTT.

The V gene is TRBV12-3 or TRBV12-4, the J gene TRBJ1-1; no reliable D call. The CDR3 is 13 amino acids. V shed 3 bases and J shed 7 bases, with 12 bases lying between them. CDR3 amino acids: CASSFPGLSEAFF. Here the CDR3 DNA reads TGTGCCAGCAGTTTTCCGGGGTTGAGTGAAGCTTTCTTT.